This T cell receptor (beta chain) was documented in a study of CD8+CD57+ T cells in acquired aplastic anemia. The template for TCR beta VDJ and CDR3 sequence profiling was genomic DNA. TCRdb used MiXCR to reprocess the reads, holding one entry per CDR3 protein. The table includes 150,000 to 200,000 distinct CDR3 sequences, about 45% detected once. The CDR3 runs 15 residues. Trimming cost V 4 bases and J 3 bases; bases outside gene matches: 9. Germline-derived CDR1 and CDR2 are SGHRS and YFSETQ. Patients picked for sequencing had shown CD8+CD57+ cell expansion detected by flow cytometry. This clonotype was obtained from a human donor with aplastic anemia. The sequencing sample was made of sorted CD4+, CD8+, or CD8+CD57+ T cells (not recorded which) from PBMCs. The chain couples TRBV5-1 to TRBJ1-2, with 7 positions matching TRBD1. DNA of the CDR3: TGCGCCAGCAGCCTACAGTGGGACAGCGACTATGGCTACACCTTC. It translates to CASSLQWDSDYGYTF.